This T cell receptor (beta chain) was sequenced for a study of T-cell reconstitution after alpha-beta-depleted transplantation in children. Comment on this clonotype: Its antigen is undetermined.

Study-level results: Newly produced T cells mostly accounted for T-cell counts and diversity one year post-transplant. Two months or so post-transplant, alpha-beta T cells reportedly derived from several hundred expanded graft clones. The study traced high day-60 TCRbeta diversity in some patients to surviving recipient T cells and thymic progenitors.

Between the trimmed V and J ends, which lost 1 base and 4 bases, there was a span of 13 bases. CDR1 and CDR2 (germline): DFQATT, SNEGSKA (reference sequence). The CDR3 spans 14 residues. Unique molecular identifiers were incorporated during preparation of the TCRbeta library. TCRdb processed the PCR reads anew with MiXCR; each CDR3 protein has one entry. The table shows approximately 32,000 distinct CDR3 sequences, with approximately 7% occurring only once. The chain carries TRBV20-1 and TRBJ2-5; no clear D gene. The sample consisted of peripheral blood, taken 60 days after TCRalphabeta/CD19-depleted stem cell transplant. This clonotype was sampled from a child under three years old who had a stem cell transplant for acute myeloid leukemia, so the T cells may come from the graft donor. The chain's CDR3 is CSARVGGSRETQYF. The CDR3 DNA sequence: TGCAGTGCTAGAGTTGGCGGTTCGCGAGAGACCCAGTACTTC.